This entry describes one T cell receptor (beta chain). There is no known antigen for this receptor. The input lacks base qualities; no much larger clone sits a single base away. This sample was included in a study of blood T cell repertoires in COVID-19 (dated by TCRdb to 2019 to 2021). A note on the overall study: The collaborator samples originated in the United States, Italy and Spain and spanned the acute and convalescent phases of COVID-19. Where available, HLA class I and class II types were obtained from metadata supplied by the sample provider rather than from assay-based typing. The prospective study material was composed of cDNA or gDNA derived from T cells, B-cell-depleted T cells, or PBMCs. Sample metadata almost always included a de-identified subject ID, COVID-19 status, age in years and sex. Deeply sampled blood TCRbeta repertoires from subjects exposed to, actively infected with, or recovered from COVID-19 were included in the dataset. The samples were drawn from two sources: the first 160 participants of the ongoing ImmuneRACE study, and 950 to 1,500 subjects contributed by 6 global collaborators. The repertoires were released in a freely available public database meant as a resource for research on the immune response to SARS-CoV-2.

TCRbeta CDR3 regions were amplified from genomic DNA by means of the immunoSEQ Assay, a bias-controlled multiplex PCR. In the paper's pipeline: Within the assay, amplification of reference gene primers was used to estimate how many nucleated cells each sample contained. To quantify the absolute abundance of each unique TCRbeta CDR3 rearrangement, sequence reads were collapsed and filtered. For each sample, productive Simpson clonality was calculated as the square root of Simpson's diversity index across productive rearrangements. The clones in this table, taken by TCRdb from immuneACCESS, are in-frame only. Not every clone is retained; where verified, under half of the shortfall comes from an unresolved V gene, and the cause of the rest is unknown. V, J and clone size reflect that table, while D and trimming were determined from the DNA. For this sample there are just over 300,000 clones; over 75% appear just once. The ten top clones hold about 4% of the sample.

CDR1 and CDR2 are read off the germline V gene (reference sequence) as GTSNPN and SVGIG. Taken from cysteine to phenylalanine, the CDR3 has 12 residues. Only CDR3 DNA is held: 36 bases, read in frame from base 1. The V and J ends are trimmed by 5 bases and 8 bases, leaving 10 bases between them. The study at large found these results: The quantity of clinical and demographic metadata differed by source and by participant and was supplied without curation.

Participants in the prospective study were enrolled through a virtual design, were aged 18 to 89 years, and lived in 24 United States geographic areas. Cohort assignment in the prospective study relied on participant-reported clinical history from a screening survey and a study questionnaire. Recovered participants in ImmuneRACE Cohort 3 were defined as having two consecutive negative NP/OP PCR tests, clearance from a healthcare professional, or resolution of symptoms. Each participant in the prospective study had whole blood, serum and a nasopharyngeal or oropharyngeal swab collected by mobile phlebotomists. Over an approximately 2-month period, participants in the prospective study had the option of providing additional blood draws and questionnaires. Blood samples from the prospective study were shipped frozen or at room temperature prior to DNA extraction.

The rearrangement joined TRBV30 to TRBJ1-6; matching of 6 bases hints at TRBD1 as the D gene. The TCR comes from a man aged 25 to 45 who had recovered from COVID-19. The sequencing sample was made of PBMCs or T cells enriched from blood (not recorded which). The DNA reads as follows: TGTGCCTGGGGACAGTTTTATTCACCCCTCCACTTT. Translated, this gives CAWGQFYSPLHF. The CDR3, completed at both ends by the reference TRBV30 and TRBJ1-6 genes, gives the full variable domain SQTIHQWPATLVQPVGSPLSLECTVEGTSNPNLYWYRQAAGRGLQLLFYSVGIGQISSEVPQNLSASRPQDRQFILSSKKLLLSDSGFYLCAWGQFYSPLHFGNGTRLTVT.